The TCR beta chain described here comes from a study of CD8+CD57+ T cells in acquired aplastic anemia (dated by TCRdb to the late 2010s). Some background on the complete study: On average, sorted CD4+ and CD8+ cells yielded roughly 3.4 ug of extracted DNA, with a range of about 0.18 to 27.4 ug. A CD8+CD57+ expansion meant a frequency higher than the mean frequency seen in healthy subjects. What the study reported, not specific to this receptor: No significant difference in CD8+ Simpson's diversity was found between patients and healthy controls (P=0.060). About 30 CD8+ CDR3 sequences were found to be shared between patients and controls, but these sequences appeared to be highly expressed in patients and within the immunodominant clones of the patients.

A word on this clonotype: There is no known antigen for this receptor. Base qualities were left out, and no much larger clone turns up one base away.

Flow cytometry had shown CD8+CD57+ cell expansion in the patients selected for sequencing. Every patient had severe acquired aplastic anemia, diagnosed using the International Study of Aplastic Anemia and Agranulocytosis and Camitta criteria. At the time blood was sampled, none of the patients had received any therapy. TCR repertoires of sorted CD4+ and CD8+ blood T cells from severe aplastic anemia patients and healthy subjects were deep-sequenced in the study. In the USA, patient enrollment took place under clinicaltrials.gov protocols 00001620, 01623167, 00001397, 00071045, 00081523 and 00961064. Ficoll-Paque density gradient centrifugation was used to isolate peripheral blood mononuclear cells. Before DNA extraction, CD4+ and CD8+ T cells were sorted with FACS or magnetic beads. Genomic DNA served as template for TCR beta VDJ combination and CDR3 sequence profiling. An Illumina HiSeq 2000 was used for TCR repertoire sequencing. As for how the authors treated the data: Repertoire assessment relied on Simpson's diversity index, CDR3 size and DJ length profiles, and TRBV/TRBJ rearrangement plots. The most abundant DNA sequence in the deep sequencing data was defined as the immunodominant clone. CDR3 amino acid sequences were screened for sharing across subjects and compared with published repertoires and the VDJdb database. TCRdb trimmed the raw reads at Q25, called clones with MiXCR and kept productive beta chains. Under each unique CDR3 protein, matching rows form one entry showing the most common genes and DNA. The V and J calls come from TCRdb's annotation, not from the publication. In this sample the table shows roughly 250,000 distinct CDR3 sequences, around 43% of which occur a single time. The ten largest make up roughly 8% of the sample.

CDR1 and CDR2, per the germline V gene, are ENHRY and SYGVKD. Deletion took 5 bases off V and 4 bases off J, with a span of 13 bases between the germline ends. The cysteine opens and the phenylalanine closes a CDR3 of 14 amino acids. The entry retains the CDR3 DNA only, 42 bases that are in frame from base 1. Recombination linked TRBV10-3 to TRBJ2-3; the D gene is possibly TRBD1 or TRBD2, with 5 bases matching each. The sequence was collected from a human donor with aplastic anemia. The sequenced sample was sorted CD4+, CD8+, or CD8+CD57+ T cells (not recorded which) from PBMCs. The CDR3 sequence is CAISYGAPPDTQYF. The base sequence is TGTGCCATCAGTTACGGGGCCCCTCCAGATACGCAGTATTTT.